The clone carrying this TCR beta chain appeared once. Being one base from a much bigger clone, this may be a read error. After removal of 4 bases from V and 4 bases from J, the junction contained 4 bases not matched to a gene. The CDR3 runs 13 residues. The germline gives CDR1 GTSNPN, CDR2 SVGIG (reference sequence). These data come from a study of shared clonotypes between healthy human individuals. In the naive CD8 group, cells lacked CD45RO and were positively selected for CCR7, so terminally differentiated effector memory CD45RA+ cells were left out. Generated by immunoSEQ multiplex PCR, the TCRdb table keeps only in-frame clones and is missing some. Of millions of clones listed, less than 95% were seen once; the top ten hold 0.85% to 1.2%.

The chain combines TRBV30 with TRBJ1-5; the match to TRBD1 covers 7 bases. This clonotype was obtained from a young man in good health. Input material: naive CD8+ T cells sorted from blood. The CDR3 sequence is CAWTGQDNQPQHF. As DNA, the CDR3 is TGTGCCTGGACCGGACAGGATAATCAGCCCCAGCATTTT.